Included here is one T cell receptor (beta chain) sequence, with context. Its specificity is unknown. TCRdb keeps only in-frame clones here, not all; method: immunoSEQ multiplex PCR. The sample shows 90,000 to 100,000 clones, roughly 85% of them seen only once. This sample was taken from a study of T cell responses to AZD1222 COVID-19 vaccine. The wider study: The study pooled second doses at about 4 or about 12 weeks.

The study, taken as a whole, reports: Clonal diversity was possibly underestimated, and the donors were mostly white British, with more females. Regions 160-218 and 743-854 dominated among vaccine-associated CD4 TCRs spanning spike.

This CDR3 is built from 12 residues. V lost 5 bases and J lost 6, with 11 bases in between. From germline, CDR1 is SGDLS and CDR2 YYNGEE. The genes are TRBV9 and TRBJ1-1; D remains unclear. This clonotype was obtained from an adult in good health. The sample here was peripheral blood, taken on day 0 of AZD1222 vaccination. Here the CDR3 DNA reads TGTGCCAGCAGTGCTCGTGGATCTGAAGCTTTCTTT. This codes for CASSARGSEAFF.